The 12 T cell receptor beta chains below come from one sample, sequenced in a study of spatial heterogeneity in lung cancer. TCRdb processed the 5' RACE reads anew with MiXCR; each CDR3 protein has one entry. Of roughly 18,000 distinct CDR3 sequences in the sample, 9.5% to 10% are singletons; the top ten hold less than 25%. Antigen specificity for these receptors is unknown. Study outcomes and limitations: How many expanded intratumoral alpha and beta TCRs were present tracked the tumor mutation count, which was a count of nonsynonymous mutations.

Time point given: sample taken at primary tumor resection. Sample: lung tumor tissue, taken at surgery. These receptors all stem from a female donor with early-stage non-small cell lung cancer.

This clonotype appeared many times. This beta chain is an off-target read within a library intended for alpha chains, so its frequency means little. CDR3 in DNA: TGCGCCAGCAGCTTGGACGGGACAGAGTACTTCAAAAACTATGGCTACACCTTC. Its translation is CASSLDGTEYFKNYGYTF. V and J are TRBV5-1 and TRBJ1-2; 7 nucleotides line up with TRBD1. This CDR3 is 18 amino acids long. J lost 2 bases, V lost 0 bases, and 13 bases had no gene match. Germline V gene lookup returns CDR1 SGHRS and CDR2 YFSETQ.

This clonotype was seen repeatedly, ten times or more. With the library built for alpha chains, this beta chain is off target and its frequency is not meaningful. The rearrangement joins TRBV6-6 to TRBJ1-2, with D possibly TRBD1 on 6 matching bases. Germline V gene lookup returns CDR1 MNHNY and CDR2 SVGAGI (reference sequence). Trimming cost V 10 bases and J 7 bases, with 16 bases left between them. CDR3 length equals 12 residues. CDR3 coding DNA: TGTGCCACTAGGGGGGGAAGTTTTGGCTACACCTTC. Encoded protein: CATRGGSFGYTF.

This clonotype was seen a single time. Since it is a stray read in a library aimed at alpha chains, this beta chain has a size that is not meaningful. This chain uses TRBV29-1 with TRBJ2-7; 9 nucleotides line up with TRBD1. CDR1 SQVTM and CDR2 ANQGSEA come from the germline V gene. V was clipped by 3 bases and J by 3 bases; unmatched bases: 3. The CDR3 length is 13 residues. CDR3 DNA sequence: TGCAGCGTTGAGACAGGGGGGGGCTACGAGCAGTACTTC. It yields the protein CSVETGGGYEQYF.

This clonotype was counted at least ten times. This beta chain turned up in a library designed for alpha chains; as an off-target read, its abundance says little. The rearrangement uses TRBV7-9 and TRBJ2-2; D gene unclear. Trimming left V 5 bases short and J 5 bases short, with 12 bases between. The CDR3 has 14 residues. Germline V CDR1 and CDR2: SEHNR, FQNEAQ (reference sequence). CDR3 region: CASSAQSGTGELFF. The CDR3 bases are TGTGCCAGCAGCGCGCAGAGTGGAACCGGGGAGCTGTTTTTT.

On this clonotype itself: This beta chain is an unintended read in a library built for alpha chains; its size means little. V gene TRBV13 combines with J gene TRBJ2-7; 9 nucleotides line up with TRBD1. The CDR3 has 15 residues. The V segment lost 1 base and the J segment 5 bases; nucleotides outside the gene matches: 6. CDR1 PRHDT and CDR2 FYEKMQ come from the germline V gene (reference sequence). CDR3 protein: CASSLAPDRGNEQYF. For the CDR3, the DNA is TGTGCCAGCAGCTTAGCTCCGGACAGGGGTAACGAGCAGTACTTC.

To note about this clonotype: A junction end diverges from the germline sequence, so it may reflect a read error. For a library built for alpha chains, this beta chain is a stray read; little rests on its size. The gene calls are TRBV7-7 and TRBJ2-7; D may be TRBD1 (7 bases). Germline V gives CDR1 SSHAT, CDR2 FNYEAQ (reference sequence). This CDR3 has 15 amino acids. The CDR3 sequence: CASSLEAGGTYEQYF. The CDR3 coding sequence is TGTGCTAGCAGCTTAGAGGCAGGGGGGACCTACGAGCAGTACTTC.

In this sample, this clonotype turned up many times. The library was designed around alpha chains, so this beta chain is a stray read whose abundance carries little weight. The chain is built from TRBV27 and TRBJ1-1; TRBD1 matches 9 bases. Germline-derived CDR1 and CDR2 are MNHEY and SMNVEV (reference sequence). The V and J ends lost 6 bases and 5 bases, in that order; junction bases with no gene match: 4. The CDR3 has 13 amino acids. The CDR3 spells CASSRTGVTEAFF. In DNA form, the CDR3 reads TGTGCCAGCAGCCGGACAGGGGTGACTGAAGCTTTCTTT.

About this clonotype itself: This beta chain appears as a stray read in a library generated for alpha chains; its size is not informative. The chain recombines TRBV5-5 with TRBJ2-6, with 7 bases aligning to TRBD1. V gave up 6 bases and J gave up 2 bases; unmatched junction bases: 11. Germline-derived CDR1 and CDR2 are SGHKS and YYEKEE (reference sequence). The CDR3 totals 17 residues. The CDR3: CASIPGQVVTGANVLTF. CDR3 nucleotides: TGTGCCAGCATCCCCGGACAGGTTGTGACTGGGGCCAACGTCCTGACTTTC.

This clonotype occurred a few times. Compared with germline, one end of the junction differs, possibly owing to a read error. With the library built for alpha chains, this beta chain is off target and its frequency is not meaningful. V usage is TRBV7-7 and J usage is TRBJ2-2, with D uncertain. Germline lookup yields CDR1 SSHAT and CDR2 FNYEAQ (reference sequence). This CDR3 has 14 residues. CDR3 DNA sequence: TGTGCTAGCAGCTTAGGGCGCTACACCGGGGAGCTGTTTTTT. Residues: CASSLGRYTGELFF.

This clonotype was observed a handful of times. For a library built for alpha chains, this beta chain is a stray read; little rests on its size. The rearrangement uses TRBV4-1 and TRBJ1-1; D ambiguous. Germline V gives CDR1 MGHRA, CDR2 YSYEKL. With 10 bases removed from V and 5 bases from J, the gap between germline ends came to 14 bases. The length of the CDR3 is 12 residues. DNA for the CDR3: TGCGCCACCGATGAGGCGGGAACTGAAGCTTTCTTT. Residues: CATDEAGTEAFF.

This clonotype occurred many times. Little can be read into the size of this beta chain, an off-target read in a library designed for alpha chains. The chain uses TRBV7-2 and TRBJ1-1; D is uncertain. V lost 7 bases and J 0 bases, leaving 6 bases between the germline ends. Germline V lookup: CDR1 SGHTA, CDR2 FQGNSA. The CDR3 totals 12 residues. CDR3 DNA sequence: TGTGCCAGCATGAGGGTGAACACTGAAGCTTTCTTT. It translates to CASMRVNTEAFF.

The table lists this clonotype with many counts. This beta chain is an unintended read in a library built for alpha chains; its size means little. This sequence joins TRBV2 and TRBJ1-6; a possible D gene is TRBD1 (5 bases). Looked up from germline, CDR1 is SNHLY and CDR2 is FYNNEI. This CDR3 is 15 amino acids long. The V and J ends lost 3 bases and 7 bases respectively, with 13 bases between them. The CDR3 DNA reads TGTGCCAGCAGTGAGACTCAGGGTTTAAATTCACCCCTCCACTTT. This translates into CASSETQGLNSPLHF.